The clone carrying this TCR beta chain was observed at least ten times. What it binds is unknown. Using a J-beta primer mix together with a sample-barcoded 5' primer, a second PCR was run for roughly 6 to 12 cycles. TCRdb passed the 5' RACE reads through MiXCR, listing each CDR3 protein once. The data hold some 940,000 distinct CDR3 sequences, with about 29% observed a single time. Trimming took 4 bases from V and 11 from J, leaving 21 bases between them. Germline values: CDR1 SGHRS, CDR2 YFSETQ. The CDR3 is 14 residues long. This entry is derived from a study of blood T cells in healthy people across ages. Findings of the study overall: Whereas aged donors had fewer naive CD4+ cells, long-lived donors had more of them and higher diversity.

This sample was also put to use in a study of T cells of mothers and their children. That paper states: All donors were healthy and Caucasian; they were a few mothers and their six children.

The rearrangement uses TRBV5-1 and TRBJ2-5; D possibly uses TRBD1 or TRBD2 (5 bases each). This clonotype was sampled from a woman in her forties in good health. Specimen: blood. The chain's CDR3 is CASSLRGQGVGQYF. For the CDR3, the DNA is TGCGCCAGCAGCCTCCGCGGTCAGGGAGTTGGGCAGTACTTC.